This TCR beta chain was obtained from a study of cytomegalovirus exposure and HLA in healthy donors. Using immunoSEQ multiplex PCR, the repertoire was profiled, and TCRdb retains in-frame clones only, with some absent. Of 150,000 to 180,000 clones detected, 75% to 90% appear once; the ten largest clones hold about 20%. The TCR comes from a man younger than 35 in good health and CMV-seropositive. The specimen sequenced was PBMCs.

CDR3: CASSDSKSLAGYNEQFF. The CDR3 region has the DNA TGTGCCAGCAGTGACTCCAAGAGTCTAGCGGGATACAATGAGCAGTTCTTC. This chain connects TRBV6-4 to TRBJ2-1; 9 bases are shared with TRBD2. Losses at the gene ends were 0 bases for V and 4 bases for J; bases not matched to a gene: 7. Germline V gene sequence: CDR1 MRHNA, CDR2 SNTAGT. The CDR3 loop spans 17 amino acids.